A single sample gave rise to the 30 T cell receptor beta chains below, sequenced in a study of post-analysis software for immune sequencing data. Researchers reported that TCR beta cDNA libraries carried unique molecular identifiers. TCRdb analysed the PCR reads with MiXCR anew, one entry per CDR3 protein. The sample carries approximately 690,000 distinct CDR3 sequences, 59% recorded once. Which antigens these TCRs recognize remains unknown. Study findings and constraints: Elevated frequency relative to controls characterized four or five TRBV segments in patients, TRBV5-6, TRBV5-1 and TRBV20-1 among them.

The sequencing sample was made of blood. These receptors all come from a girl aged 2 to 9 with multiple sclerosis.

The V call is TRBV5-1, the J call TRBJ2-3, with 8 bases identical to TRBD2. Germline loops: CDR1 SGHRS, CDR2 YFSETQ. The CDR3 covers 14 residues. V trimming: 4 bases; J trimming: 4 bases; junction bases outside the gene matches: 5. The CDR3 protein is CASSPGGGSDTQYF. The CDR3, as DNA: TGCGCCAGCAGCCCCGGGGGGGGGTCAGATACGCAGTATTTT.

This clonotype was found once. The genes are TRBV12-3 or TRBV12-4 and TRBJ1-2, with a tentative D call TRBD1 (5 bases). The ends were cut back, 6 bases at V and 2 bases at J, with 16 bases in the middle. The CDR3 contains 15 residues. The CDR3 region has the DNA TGTGCCAGCAGCCCCTACTCGACAGTAAACTATGGCTACACCTTC. Translated: CASSPYSTVNYGYTF.

This clonotype appeared a few times. V is TRBV5-1 and J is TRBJ2-1; D is undetermined. The V and J ends lost 0 bases and 8 bases respectively, with 15 bases between them. CDR1 SGHRS and CDR2 YFSETQ come from the germline V gene. The CDR3 has 15 residues. This chain's CDR3 is CASSLEVEIGDEQFF. The CDR3 nucleotides read TGCGCCAGCAGCTTGGAAGTGGAGATTGGGGATGAGCAGTTCTTC.

This clonotype has a handful of counts. The chain links TRBV20-1 to TRBJ2-1; 11 bases fit TRBD2. This CDR3 is built from 15 residues. Germline V lookup: CDR1 DFQATT, CDR2 SNEGSKA (reference sequence). With V trimmed by 6 bases and J by 9 bases, 13 bases remained unmatched. This CDR3 reads CSADDGTSGRTEQFF. The DNA for the CDR3 is TGCAGTGCCGACGACGGGACTAGCGGCAGGACTGAGCAGTTCTTC.

The rearrangement joins TRBV6-6 to TRBJ1-2; weak D call: TRBD1 (5 bases). The V gene lost 2 bases and the J gene lost 5 bases, with 9 bases spanning the gap. From germline, CDR1 is MNHNY and CDR2 SVGAGI (reference sequence). This CDR3 spans 13 amino acids. CDR3 DNA sequence: TGTGCCAGCAGTTACGTCGACAGATATGGCTACACCTTC. This sequence encodes CASSYVDRYGYTF.

The rearrangement links TRBV6-5 to TRBJ2-7; TRBD2 agrees at 11 bases. Trimming removed 6 bases from V and 3 bases from J; junction bases left unmatched: 1. Germline CDR1 and CDR2: MNHEY and SVGAGI. This CDR3 contains 13 residues. The CDR3 DNA follows: TGTGCCAGCAGAGGGACTAGCGGCTACGAGCAGTACTTC. This codes for CASRGTSGYEQYF.

The CDR3 sequence is CASSQEPAGDGSNEQFF. Written as DNA, the CDR3 is TGTGCCAGCAGCCAAGAACCAGCGGGAGATGGAAGCAATGAGCAGTTCTTC. The chain has TRBV4-2 and TRBJ2-1; TRBD2 agrees at 8 bases. This CDR3 has 17 amino acids. The V gene end was trimmed by 0 bases and the J gene end by 6 bases; junction bases not matched to a gene: 10. CDR1 is LGHNA, CDR2 YNFKEQ, per germline.

Only a few counts were recorded for this clonotype. This sequence joins TRBV6-5 and TRBJ1-5, with 10 bases identical to TRBD1. V shed 5 bases, J shed 7 bases, and the junction held 8 bases outside the gene matches. This CDR3 is 15 amino acids long. Per the germline V gene, CDR1 is MNHEY and CDR2 is SVGAGI. CDR3 protein: CASSPTGGEGQPQHF. CDR3 coding DNA: TGTGCCAGCAGTCCGACAGGGGGCGAGGGGCAGCCCCAGCATTTT.

Here the CDR3 reads CASSLRGGPSTDTQYF. The DNA of the CDR3 is TGTGCCAGCAGTTTAAGGGGGGGGCCCAGCACAGATACGCAGTATTTT. This chain joins TRBV12-3 or TRBV12-4 and TRBJ2-3, with D perhaps matching TRBD2 (7 bases). The germline V and J ends were trimmed by 2 bases and 0 bases, with 12 bases remaining between them. The CDR3 sequence is 16 residues long.

This chain uses TRBV7-8 with TRBJ2-7; D ambiguous. This CDR3 is 15 amino acids long. CDR1 SGHVS and CDR2 FQNEAQ come from the germline V gene. The V gene lost 2 bases and the J gene lost 7 bases, with 18 bases spanning the gap. CDR3: CASSLSDQFVREQYF. The CDR3 nucleotides are TGTGCCAGCAGCTTAAGTGATCAGTTTGTGAGGGAGCAGTACTTC.

The chain employs TRBV29-1 and TRBJ1-2; D may be TRBD1 (5 bases). This CDR3 has 15 residues. Trimming took 6 bases from V and 0 from J, leaving 17 bases between them. The germline V gene has CDR1 SQVTM and CDR2 ANQGSEA. The CDR3 sequence is CSVERPGSANYGYTF. The CDR3 DNA follows: TGCAGCGTAGAGAGGCCAGGGAGTGCTAACTATGGCTACACCTTC.

The rearrangement joins TRBV20-1 to TRBJ2-1; D tentatively fits TRBD1 or TRBD2 (5 bases each). Germline values: CDR1 DFQATT, CDR2 SNEGSKA (reference sequence). This CDR3 comprises 11 residues. Trimming shortened V by 3 bases and J by 9 bases, and 9 bases separated the two germline ends. The CDR3 loop is CSARRGTEQFF. In DNA, the CDR3 is TGCAGTGCTAGGAGGGGAACTGAGCAGTTCTTC.

This chain uses TRBV20-1 with TRBJ1-5; the match to TRBD1 covers 8 bases. V was clipped by 5 bases and J by 2 bases; unmatched bases: 8. Germline loops: CDR1 DFQATT, CDR2 SNEGSKA (reference sequence). This CDR3 comprises 15 residues. CDR3 amino acids: CSAEQGGGGNQPQHF. The CDR3 DNA sequence: TGCAGTGCTGAACAGGGGGGCGGTGGCAATCAGCCCCAGCATTTT.

The rearrangement uses TRBV6-1 and TRBJ2-7; D is unresolved. This CDR3 contains 13 residues. The germline V gene encodes CDR1 MNHNS and CDR2 SASEGT. V shed 4 bases and J shed 1 base, with 8 bases lying between them. The CDR3 sequence: CASSVVLSYEQYF. The CDR3 DNA follows: TGTGCCAGCAGTGTAGTTCTTTCCTACGAGCAGTACTTC.

The V call is TRBV12-3 or TRBV12-4, the J call TRBJ2-1, with D possibly called TRBD1 or TRBD2 (5 bases each). V dropped 6 bases and J dropped 7 bases, with 10 bases sitting between them. CDR3 length: 12 residues. CDR3 DNA: TGTGCCAGCAGATCAGAGGGGAATGAGCAGTTCTTC. This gives the protein CASRSEGNEQFF.

About this clonotype itself: Lacking the conserved final phenylalanine or tryptophan, this CDR3 likely reflects a read error. This chain connects TRBV6-5 to TRBJ2-3; TRBD1 agrees at 8 bases. In germline, CDR1 is MNHEY, CDR2 SVGAGI. With 6 bases clipped from V and 1 base from J, the junction kept 9 bases outside the gene matches. The CDR3 contains 16 residues. This chain's CDR3 is CASRNLQGVRTDTQYV. The CDR3 DNA sequence: TGTGCCAGCAGGAACCTACAGGGGGTTCGCACAGATACGCAGTATGTT.

The J gene is TRBJ2-1, the V gene TRBV18, with D maybe TRBD1 (6 bases). The CDR3 is 13 amino acids. The V gene's germline CDR1 is KGHSH and CDR2 LQKENI. Trimming left V 6 bases short and J 8 bases short, with 14 bases between. The DNA of the CDR3 is TGTGCCAGCTCGCCCGACAGGAACTATGAGCAGTTCTTC. Translating it yields CASSPDRNYEQFF.

The CDR3 nucleotides are TGTGCCAGCAGTGAATATCGGGGGCTGACTGAAGCTTTCTTT. Translation: CASSEYRGLTEAFF. The chain joins TRBV25-1 to TRBJ1-1, with D perhaps TRBD1 (6 bases). The germline V gene encodes CDR1 MGHDK and CDR2 SYGVNS. This CDR3 has 14 residues. With 0 bases removed from V and 5 bases from J, the gap between germline ends came to 10 bases.

This clonotype was recorded a few times. The V call is TRBV5-5, the J call TRBJ1-2; a weak D match, TRBD1 (5 bases). V was trimmed by 0 bases and J by 6 bases, leaving 9 bases between them. Germline CDR1 and CDR2: SGHKS and YYEKEE (reference sequence). The CDR3 runs to 13 residues. CDR3 protein: CASSLEGSDGYTF. DNA for the CDR3: TGTGCCAGCAGCTTGGAGGGGTCGGATGGCTACACCTTC.

The chain couples TRBV5-1 to TRBJ2-5; D is unresolved. Germline V gene lookup returns CDR1 SGHRS and CDR2 YFSETQ. CDR3 length: 12 amino acids. The V end lost 5 bases, the J end lost 2 bases, and 7 bases lay between the germline ends. The CDR3 coding sequence is TGCGCCAGCAGGGCGGATCAAGAGACCCAGTACTTC. It encodes CASRADQETQYF.

In regard to this clonotype: This CDR3 fails to terminate in the conserved phenylalanine or tryptophan, so it likely reflects a read error. This chain links TRBV5-1 with TRBJ2-1; D gene ambiguous. CDR1 SGHRS and CDR2 YFSETQ come from the germline V gene. The CDR3 spans 12 residues. Trimming pared 6 bases from V and 5 bases from J, leaving 9 bases between. For the CDR3, the DNA is TGCGCCAGCACCTCTCCCAACAATGAGCAGTTCTGC. This codes for CASTSPNNEQFC.

This sequence joins TRBV20-1 and TRBJ2-3; 10 bases are shared with TRBD1. Germline assignment: CDR1 DFQATT and CDR2 SNEGSKA (reference sequence). The CDR3 totals 16 residues. Losses at the gene ends were 6 bases for V and 4 bases for J; bases not matched to a gene: 13. CDR3 bases: TGCAGTGCCCCGCCCCCGACAGGGGGCGCATCAGATACGCAGTATTTT. Translation: CSAPPPTGGASDTQYF.

This clonotype was picked up a small number of times. V is TRBV6-6 and J is TRBJ2-7; TRBD1 aligns across 8 bases. This CDR3 has 14 amino acids. V lost 5 bases to trimming and J lost 3 bases; unmatched junction nucleotides: 6. CDR1 MNHNY and CDR2 SVGAGI come from the germline V gene (reference sequence). Written as DNA, the CDR3 is TGTGCCAGCAGTCCAGGGGGCCCCAACTACGAGCAGTACTTC. Translating it yields CASSPGGPNYEQYF.

The chain employs TRBV20-1 and TRBJ2-7; D uncertain. Trimming stripped 6 bases from V and 3 bases from J, with 12 bases between. The CDR3 extends over 12 amino acids. CDR1 and CDR2 from the germline V gene are DFQATT and SNEGSKA (reference sequence). The CDR3 is CSARWINYEQYF. CDR3 coding DNA: TGCAGTGCCCGATGGATCAACTACGAGCAGTACTTC.

V and J are TRBV28 and TRBJ2-5, with D perhaps TRBD2 (5 bases). The J call may be faulty, since TRBJ2-7 better matches the DNA end. The germline CDR1 and CDR2 sequences are MDHEN and SYDVKM. The CDR3 is made up of 13 amino acids. The CDR3 spells CASSFRRTGEQYF. In DNA, the CDR3 is TGTGCCAGCAGTTTTCGCCGGACTGGCGAGCAGTACTTC.

In this sample, this clonotype turned up once. The rearrangement uses TRBV6-2 or TRBV6-3 and TRBJ1-1, with D possibly TRBD1 on 5 matching bases. Germline V gene sequence: CDR1 MNHEY, CDR2 SVGEGT. The CDR3 runs to 14 residues. Trimming took 2 bases from V and 4 from J, leaving 11 bases between them. CDR3 loop: CASSYRQGLTEAFF. CDR3 bases: TGTGCCAGCAGTTACCGTCAGGGACTCACTGAAGCTTTCTTT.

The genes are TRBV7-2 and TRBJ2-3, with 10 positions matching TRBD2. Germline V gives CDR1 SGHTA, CDR2 FQGNSA. V lost 4 bases, J lost 2 bases, and 6 bases stayed unmatched. The CDR3 contains 16 residues. This CDR3 is CASSSLAGGITDTQYF. CDR3 nucleotide sequence: TGTGCCAGCAGCTCCTTAGCGGGGGGAATCACAGATACGCAGTATTTT.

V gene TRBV6-1 combines with J gene TRBJ2-1, with D tentatively TRBD2 (6 bases). Trimming pared 4 bases from V and 3 bases from J, leaving 16 bases between. The CDR3 totals 16 residues. CDR1 is MNHNS, CDR2 SASEGT, per germline. As DNA, the CDR3 is TGTGCCAGCAGTGGTCTGCGCAGCGGGCTCTACAATGAGCAGTTCTTC. Protein product: CASSGLRSGLYNEQFF.

V is TRBV3-1 and J is TRBJ2-7; the D is unclear. Germline V CDR1 and CDR2: LGHDT, YNNKEL (reference sequence). V shed 0 bases and J shed 7 bases, with 7 bases lying between them. The CDR3 runs 12 residues. In nucleotides, the CDR3 is TGTGCCAGCAGCCAAGATTTTGAAGAGCAGTACTTC. This encodes CASSQDFEEQYF.

This clonotype was seen a handful of times. The genes are TRBV24-1 and TRBJ2-7, with D perhaps TRBD2 (7 bases). The assigned J gene may be wrong: the sequence end matches TRBJ2-5 better. The V gene's germline CDR1 is KGHDR and CDR2 SFDVKD. This CDR3 is built from 17 residues. CDR3 DNA: TGTGCCACCAGTGATCATCGGGGGGCGGAAGGTGGAGAGACCCAGTACTTC. Protein sequence: CATSDHRGAEGGETQYF.